This T cell receptor (beta chain) appears in the sequencing data of a study of molecular identifiers for immune sequencing clone quantification. TCRdb analysed the PCR reads with MiXCR anew, one entry per CDR3 protein. The sample yields about 300,000 distinct CDR3 sequences, about 21% seen once. This clonotype was counted at least ten times. The authors gated naive CD8 T cells as CD8+CD4-CCR7+CD45RA+ for sorting. From germline, CDR1 is SEHNR and CDR2 FQNEAQ (reference sequence). This CDR3 has 13 residues. V lost 8 bases and J lost 5; bases outside the gene matches: 7. This chain uses TRBV7-9 with TRBJ2-3; 7 bases fit TRBD1. This receptor was taken from a human donor in good health. Some libraries in this study had Jurkat cell RNA spiked in. The sequencing input was naive CD8+ T cells from blood, with Jurkat cell RNA spiked in. Subset indicated: FACS-sorted CD8+CD4-CCR7+CD45RA+ naive T cells. The CDR3 nucleotides are TGTGCCAGCGGACAGGCGAGTCAAGATACGCAGTATTTT. It encodes CASGQASQDTQYF.